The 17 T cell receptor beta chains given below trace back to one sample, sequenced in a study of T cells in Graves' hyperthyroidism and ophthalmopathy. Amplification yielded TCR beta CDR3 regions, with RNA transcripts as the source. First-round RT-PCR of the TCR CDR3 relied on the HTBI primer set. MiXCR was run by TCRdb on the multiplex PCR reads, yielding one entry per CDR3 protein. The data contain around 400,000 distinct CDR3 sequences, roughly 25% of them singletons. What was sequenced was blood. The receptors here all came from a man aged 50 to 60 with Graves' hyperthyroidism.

CDR3 in DNA: TGTGCCAGCAAACCCCGCGGAGCCGGTACCGGGGAGCTGTTTTTT. It is translated as CASKPRGAGTGELFF. The genes are TRBV6-1 and TRBJ2-2; no reliable D call. The CDR3 is 15 amino acids. Germline V gives CDR1 MNHNS, CDR2 SASEGT. Trimming pared 7 bases from V and 5 bases from J, leaving 17 bases between.

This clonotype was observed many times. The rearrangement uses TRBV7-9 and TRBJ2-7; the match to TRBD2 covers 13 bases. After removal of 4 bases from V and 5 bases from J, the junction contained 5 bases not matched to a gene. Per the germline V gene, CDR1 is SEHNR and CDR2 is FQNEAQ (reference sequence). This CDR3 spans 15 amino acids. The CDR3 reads CASSSGLAGVHEQYF. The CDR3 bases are TGTGCCAGCAGCTCCGGACTAGCGGGAGTCCACGAGCAGTACTTC.

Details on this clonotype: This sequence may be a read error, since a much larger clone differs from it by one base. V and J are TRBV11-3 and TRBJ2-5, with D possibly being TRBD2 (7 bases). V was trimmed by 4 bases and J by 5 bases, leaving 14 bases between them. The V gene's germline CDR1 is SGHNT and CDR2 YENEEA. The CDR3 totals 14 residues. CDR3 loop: CASSSGGGAETQYF. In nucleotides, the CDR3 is TGTGCCAGCAGCTCAGGAGGGGGGGCCGAGACCCAGTACTTC.

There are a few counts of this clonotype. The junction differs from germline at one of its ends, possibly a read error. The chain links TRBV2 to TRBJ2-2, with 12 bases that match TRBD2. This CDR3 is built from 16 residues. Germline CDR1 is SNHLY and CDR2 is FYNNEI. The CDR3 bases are TGTGCCACCAGTGATAGACTAGCGGGAGTATCCGGGGAGCTGTTTTTT. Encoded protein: CATSDRLAGVSGELFF.

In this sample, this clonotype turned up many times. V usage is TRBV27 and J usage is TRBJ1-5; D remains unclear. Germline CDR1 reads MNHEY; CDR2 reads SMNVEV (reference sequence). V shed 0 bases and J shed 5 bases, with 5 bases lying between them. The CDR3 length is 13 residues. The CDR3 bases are TGTGCCAGCAGTTTATCGCGGTATCAGCCCCAGCATTTT. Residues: CASSLSRYQPQHF.

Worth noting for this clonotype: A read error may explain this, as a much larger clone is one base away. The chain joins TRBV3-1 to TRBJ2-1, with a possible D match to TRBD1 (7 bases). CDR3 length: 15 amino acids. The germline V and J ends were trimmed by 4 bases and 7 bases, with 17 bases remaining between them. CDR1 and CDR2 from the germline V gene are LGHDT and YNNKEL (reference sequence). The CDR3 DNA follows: TGTGCCAGCAGCCGCAGGGGGGTTGGATTGAATGAGCAGTTCTTC. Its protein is CASSRRGVGLNEQFF.

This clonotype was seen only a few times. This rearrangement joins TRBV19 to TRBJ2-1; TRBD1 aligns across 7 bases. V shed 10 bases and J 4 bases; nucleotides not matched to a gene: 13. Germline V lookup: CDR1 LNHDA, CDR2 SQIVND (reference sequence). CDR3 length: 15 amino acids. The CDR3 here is CATTTRDSRYNEQFF. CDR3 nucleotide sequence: TGTGCCACCACAACCCGGGACAGTCGGTACAATGAGCAGTTCTTC.

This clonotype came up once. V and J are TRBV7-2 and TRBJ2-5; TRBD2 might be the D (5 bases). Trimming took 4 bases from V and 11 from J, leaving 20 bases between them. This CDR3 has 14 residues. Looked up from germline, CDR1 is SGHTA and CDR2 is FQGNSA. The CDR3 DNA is TGTGCCAGCAGCTCCGCCCTCGTAGGGAGAGAGCAGTACTTC. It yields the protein CASSSALVGREQYF.

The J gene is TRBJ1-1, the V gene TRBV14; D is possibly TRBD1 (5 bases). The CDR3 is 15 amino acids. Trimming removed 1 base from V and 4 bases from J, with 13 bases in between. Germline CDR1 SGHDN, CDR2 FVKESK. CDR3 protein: CASSQGPWGSTEAFF. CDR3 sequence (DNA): TGTGCCAGCAGCCAAGGCCCTTGGGGCTCCACTGAAGCTTTCTTT.

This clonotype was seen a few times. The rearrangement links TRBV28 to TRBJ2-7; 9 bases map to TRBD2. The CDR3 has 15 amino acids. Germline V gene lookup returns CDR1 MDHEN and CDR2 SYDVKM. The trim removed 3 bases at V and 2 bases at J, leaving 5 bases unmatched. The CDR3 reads CASSFRLAETYEQYF. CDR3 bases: TGTGCCAGCAGTTTCCGACTAGCGGAGACCTACGAGCAGTACTTC. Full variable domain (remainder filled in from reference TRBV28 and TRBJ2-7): DVKVTQSSRYLVKRTGEKVFLECVQDMDHENMFWYRQDPGLGLRLIYFSYDVKMKEKGDIPEGYSVSREKKERFSLILESASTNQTSMYLCASSFRLAETYEQYFGPGTRLTVT.

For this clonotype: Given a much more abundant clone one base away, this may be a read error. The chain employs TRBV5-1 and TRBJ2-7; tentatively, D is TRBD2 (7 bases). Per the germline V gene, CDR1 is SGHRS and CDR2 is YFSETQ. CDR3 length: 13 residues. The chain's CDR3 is CASSSGEGYGQYF. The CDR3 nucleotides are TGCGCCAGCAGCTCAGGGGAGGGTTACGGGCAGTACTTC.

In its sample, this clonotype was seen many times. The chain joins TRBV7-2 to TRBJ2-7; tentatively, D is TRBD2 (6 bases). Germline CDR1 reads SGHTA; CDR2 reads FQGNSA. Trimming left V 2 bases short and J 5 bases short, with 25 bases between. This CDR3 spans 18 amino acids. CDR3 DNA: TGTGCCAGCAGCTTAAGGCATTTGGTCGGGGGATCTTACAACGAGCAGTACTTC. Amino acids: CASSLRHLVGGSYNEQYF.

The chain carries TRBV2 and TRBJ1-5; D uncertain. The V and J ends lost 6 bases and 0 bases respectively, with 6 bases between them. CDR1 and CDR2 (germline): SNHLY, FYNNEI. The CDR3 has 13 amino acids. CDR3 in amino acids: CASRQASNQPQHF. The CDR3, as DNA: TGTGCCAGCAGGCAGGCTAGCAATCAGCCCCAGCATTTT. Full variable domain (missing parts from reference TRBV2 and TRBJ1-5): EPEVTQTPSHQVTQMGQEVILRCVPISNHLYFYWYRQILGQKVEFLVSFYNNEISEKSEIFDDQFSVERPDGSNFTLKIRSTKLEDSAMYFCASRQASNQPQHFGDGTRLSIL.

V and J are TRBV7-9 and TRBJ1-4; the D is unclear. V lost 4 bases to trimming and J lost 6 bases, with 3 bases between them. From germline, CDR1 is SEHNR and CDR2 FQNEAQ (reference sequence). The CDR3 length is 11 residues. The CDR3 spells CASSSYEKLFF. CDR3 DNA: TGTGCCAGCAGCTCGTATGAAAAACTGTTTTTT.

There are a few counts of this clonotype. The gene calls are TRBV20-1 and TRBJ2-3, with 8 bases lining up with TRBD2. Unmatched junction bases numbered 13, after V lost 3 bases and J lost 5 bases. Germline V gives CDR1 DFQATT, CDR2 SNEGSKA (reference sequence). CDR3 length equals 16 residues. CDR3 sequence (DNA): TGCAGTGCTAGTCGACTCAGGACTAGCTTAGGAGATACGCAGTATTTT. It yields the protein CSASRLRTSLGDTQYF.

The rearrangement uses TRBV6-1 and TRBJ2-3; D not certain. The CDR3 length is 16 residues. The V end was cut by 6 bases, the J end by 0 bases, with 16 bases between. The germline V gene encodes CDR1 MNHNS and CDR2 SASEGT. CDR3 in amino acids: CASRREIRLSTDTQYF. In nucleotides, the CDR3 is TGTGCCAGCAGGAGAGAAATACGACTTAGCACAGATACGCAGTATTTT.

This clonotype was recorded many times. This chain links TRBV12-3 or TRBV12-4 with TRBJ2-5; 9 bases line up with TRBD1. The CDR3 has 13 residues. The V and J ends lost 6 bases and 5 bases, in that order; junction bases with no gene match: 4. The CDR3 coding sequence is TGTGCCAGCAGCCTTGACAGGGGGGAGACCCAGTACTTC. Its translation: CASSLDRGETQYF.